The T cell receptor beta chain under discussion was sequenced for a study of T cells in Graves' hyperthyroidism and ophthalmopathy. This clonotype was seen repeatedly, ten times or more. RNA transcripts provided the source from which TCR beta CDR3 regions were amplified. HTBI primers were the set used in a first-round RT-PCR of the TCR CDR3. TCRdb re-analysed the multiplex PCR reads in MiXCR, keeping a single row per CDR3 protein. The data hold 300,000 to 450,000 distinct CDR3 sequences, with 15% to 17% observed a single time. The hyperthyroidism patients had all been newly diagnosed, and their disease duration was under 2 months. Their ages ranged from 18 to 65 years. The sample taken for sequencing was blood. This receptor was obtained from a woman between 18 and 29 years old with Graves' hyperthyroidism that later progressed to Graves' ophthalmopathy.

This CDR3 is CASSAWDREETQYF. The CDR3 DNA sequence: TGTGCCAGCAGTGCCTGGGACAGGGAAGAGACCCAGTACTTC. This rearrangement joins TRBV28 to TRBJ2-5, with 9 bases matching TRBD1. V dropped 5 bases and J dropped 3; count of bases not matched to a gene: 4. This CDR3 is 14 amino acids long. Per germline, CDR1 MDHEN and CDR2 SYDVKM.